The 10 T cell receptor beta chains below come from one sample, sequenced in a study of spatial heterogeneity in lung cancer. TCRdb reanalysed the 5' RACE reads using MiXCR and keeps one entry per CDR3 protein. The sample includes under 150,000 distinct CDR3 sequences, 9.5% to 14% of them seen just once. Time point in this sample: blood at routine non-recurrence follow-up after resection. The sequences come from PBMCs, collected at follow-up. These receptors were collected from a female donor with early-stage non-small cell lung cancer.

The rearrangement links TRBV12-3 or TRBV12-4 to TRBJ2-6; D ambiguous. Trimming pared 1 base from V and 0 bases from J, leaving 7 bases between. This CDR3 has 16 residues. As DNA, the CDR3 is TGTGCCAGCAGTTTAGGAGGCGGCTCTGGGGCCAACGTCCTGACTTTC. It codes for CASSLGGGSGANVLTF.

This clonotype occurred many times. The V call is TRBV6-2 or TRBV6-3, the J call TRBJ1-4; D ambiguous. Germline V lookup: CDR1 MNHEY, CDR2 SVGEGT. There are 16 residues in the CDR3. V was clipped by 7 bases and J by 0 bases, with 15 bases between them. The DNA for the CDR3 is TGTGCCAGCACCCCCATGAGGACGGCAACTAATGAAAAACTGTTTTTT. This encodes CASTPMRTATNEKLFF.

The chain recombines TRBV11-2 with TRBJ2-1; 9 nucleotides align to TRBD2. Germline-derived CDR1 and CDR2 are SGHAT and FQNNGV. There are 19 residues in the CDR3. V lost 1 base, J lost 0 bases, and 10 bases stayed unmatched. In nucleotides, the CDR3 is TGTGCCAGCAGCTTAGTAGGGCTAGCGGGAATCCCCTCCTACAATGAGCAGTTCTTC. This translates into CASSLVGLAGIPSYNEQFF.

J is TRBJ2-6 and V is TRBV19, with D uncertain. CDR1 and CDR2 (germline): LNHDA, SQIVND (reference sequence). V was shortened by 5 bases and J by 4 bases, with 9 bases between the two germline ends. The CDR3 runs 14 residues. CDR3 coding DNA: TGTGCCAGTAGTTTCCGGAGCGGGGCCAACGTCCTGACTTTC. Translation: CASSFRSGANVLTF. Combining the CDR3 with reference TRBV19 and TRBJ2-6 gives the whole variable domain DGGITQSPKYLFRKEGQNVTLSCEQNLNHDAMYWYRQDPGQGLRLIYYSQIVNDFQKGDIAEGYSVSREKKESFPLTVTSAQKNPTAFYLCASSFRSGANVLTFGAGSRLTVL.

This sequence joins TRBV28 and TRBJ2-1, with 11 bases fitting TRBD2. The length of the CDR3 is 16 residues. CDR1 and CDR2 from the germline V gene are MDHEN and SYDVKM. Germline trimming cut 0 bases from V and 7 bases from J; bases unmatched to any gene: 5. DNA for the CDR3: TGTGCCAGCAGTTTATGGGTAGCGGGAGGGAAAAATGAGCAGTTCTTC. This sequence encodes CASSLWVAGGKNEQFF. The full variable domain, rest sourced from reference TRBV28 and TRBJ2-1, is DVKVTQSSRYLVKRTGEKVFLECVQDMDHENMFWYRQDPGLGLRLIYFSYDVKMKEKGDIPEGYSVSREKKERFSLILESASTNQTSMYLCASSLWVAGGKNEQFFGPGTRLTVL.

This clonotype was seen a few times. The V and J genes are TRBV7-3 and TRBJ2-3; D is ambiguous. The CDR3 runs to 15 residues. Deletions cut 1 base from V and 4 bases from J, with 12 bases between. Germline CDR1 and CDR2: SGHTA and FQGTGA. This chain's CDR3 is CASSLKASGPDTQYF. For the CDR3, the DNA is TGTGCCAGCAGCTTAAAGGCGTCCGGGCCAGATACGCAGTATTTT.

The rearrangement uses TRBV12-5 and TRBJ2-7, with D hard to call. The CDR3 contains 18 residues. CDR1 and CDR2 (germline): LGHNT, FRNRAP. Deletions cut 1 base from V and 0 bases from J, with 19 bases between. The CDR3 nucleotides are TGTGCTAGTGGTTTGGCCCCCCCGTCTGGATCGAGCTCCTACGAGCAGTACGTC. Protein: CASGLAPPSGSSSYEQYV.

The rearrangement uses TRBV6-6 and TRBJ2-1; D gene unclear. This CDR3 spans 17 amino acids. CDR1 is MNHNY and CDR2 is SVGAGI in the germline V gene (reference sequence). V lost 4 bases, J lost 4 bases, and 20 bases lay in between. The CDR3 is CASSSPVGRLGYNEQFF. In nucleotides, the CDR3 is TGTGCCAGCAGTTCTCCCGTTGGCAGATTAGGGTACAATGAGCAGTTCTTC.

This clonotype was seen repeatedly, ten times or more. The chain recombines TRBV20-1 with TRBJ2-7; TRBD2 matches 7 bases. The CDR3 covers 15 residues. Trimming took 0 bases from V and 5 from J; bases not matched to a gene: 10. Germline V gives CDR1 DFQATT, CDR2 SNEGSKA (reference sequence). In DNA form, the CDR3 reads TGCAGTGCTAGAGATAGTCAGCGGGATTGGGACGAGCAGTACTTC. It codes for CSARDSQRDWDEQYF.

This clonotype was seen a few times. The chain combines TRBV27 with TRBJ2-1, with 10 bases aligning to TRBD2. The CDR3 totals 15 residues. The V gene end was trimmed by 4 bases and the J gene end by 7 bases; junction bases not matched to a gene: 7. Germline CDR1 reads MNHEY; CDR2 reads SMNVEV (reference sequence). The CDR3 here is CASSYSGRAWNEQFF. The CDR3 nucleotides read TGTGCCAGCAGTTACAGCGGGAGGGCCTGGAATGAGCAGTTCTTC.